This TCR beta chain is drawn from a study of blood T cells in healthy people across ages. With a J-beta primer mix and a sample-barcoded 5' primer, a second PCR ran about 6 to 11 cycles. TCRdb reprocessed the 5' RACE reads with MiXCR, giving one entry per CDR3 protein. The sample consists of about 1.7 million distinct CDR3 sequences, about 28% of them appearing once. This clonotype came up many times. A clone one base away is much larger, so this may be a read error. The CDR3 has 15 residues. Trimming pared 2 bases from V and 6 bases from J, leaving 14 bases between. Germline assignment: CDR1 LGHNA and CDR2 YNFKEQ.

The origin of this receptor is a young woman in good health. The sample was blood. The V and J genes are TRBV4-2 and TRBJ2-1; D unclear. The CDR3 protein is CASSQYLETFNEQFF. CDR3 in DNA: TGTGCCAGCAGCCAATATCTAGAGACCTTCAATGAGCAGTTCTTC.